This T cell receptor (beta chain) was identified in a study of shared T cell receptors in the human thymus. Germline CDR1 and CDR2: GTSNPN and SVGIG (reference sequence). This CDR3 is built from 15 residues. The trim removed 4 bases at V and 9 bases at J, leaving 12 bases unmatched. Generated by immunoSEQ multiplex PCR, the TCRdb table keeps only in-frame clones and is missing some. The sample has around 67,000 clones, nearly 95% seen once; the top ten hold less than 0.04%. This sequence was found in a human donor. This chain joins TRBV30 and TRBJ1-6; 7 bases are shared with TRBD1. The sequenced sample consisted of thymocytes. CDR3 sequence (DNA): TGTGCCTGGACCCTTCCGGGACAGCCTCCTTCACCCCTCCACTTT. Protein: CAWTLPGQPPSPLHF.